This T cell receptor (beta chain) was sequenced in a study of T cell responses to AZD1222 COVID-19 vaccine. General observations from the study: The donors showed a predominance of white British ancestry and of females, with possible underestimation of clonal diversity. Repertoire samples came only from after the peak T cell response.

Germline CDR1 KGHSH, CDR2 LQKENI. The CDR3 runs to 12 residues. V lost 1 base and J 6 bases, leaving 5 bases between the germline ends. Concerning this clone: As yet, its antigen is unknown.

Profiling relied on immunoSEQ multiplex PCR, and the TCRdb table lists in-frame clones only, not all of them. Of about 180,000 clones listed, just under 95% are singletons. The chain links TRBV18 to TRBJ2-3, with D perhaps matching TRBD1 (5 bases). This clonotype was obtained from an adult who received the MenACWY meningococcal vaccine as a control. This specimen was peripheral blood, taken 28 days after the second dose of the MenACWY control vaccine. This CDR3 reads CASSPQGDTQYF. In nucleotides, the CDR3 is TGTGCCAGCTCACCACAGGGGGATACGCAGTATTTT.